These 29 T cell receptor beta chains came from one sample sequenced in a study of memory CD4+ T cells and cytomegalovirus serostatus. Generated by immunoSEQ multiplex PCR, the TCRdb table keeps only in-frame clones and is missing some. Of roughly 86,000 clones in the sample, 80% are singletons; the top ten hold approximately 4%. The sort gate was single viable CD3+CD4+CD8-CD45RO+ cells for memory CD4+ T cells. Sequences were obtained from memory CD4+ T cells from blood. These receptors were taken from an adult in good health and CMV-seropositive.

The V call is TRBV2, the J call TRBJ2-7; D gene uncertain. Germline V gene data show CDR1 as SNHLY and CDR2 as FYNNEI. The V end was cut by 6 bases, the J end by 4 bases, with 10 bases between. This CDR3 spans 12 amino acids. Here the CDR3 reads CASRDDGYEQYF. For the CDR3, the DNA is TGTGCCAGCAGGGATGACGGGTACGAGCAGTACTTC.

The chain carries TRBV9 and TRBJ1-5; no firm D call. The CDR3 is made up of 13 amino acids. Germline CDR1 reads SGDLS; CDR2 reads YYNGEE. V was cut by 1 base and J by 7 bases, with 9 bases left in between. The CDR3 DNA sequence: TGTGCCAGCAGCGTAACCCTGGGACAGCCCCAGCATTTT. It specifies CASSVTLGQPQHF.

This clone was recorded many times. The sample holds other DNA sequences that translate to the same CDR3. The CDR3 region is CASRGGQGGNQPQHF. The CDR3 nucleotides read TGTGCCTCCCGGGGGGGACAGGGAGGCAATCAGCCCCAGCATTTT. The chain joins TRBV19 to TRBJ1-5, with TRBD1 identical over 9 bases. CDR1 is LNHDA, CDR2 SQIVND, per germline (reference sequence). The CDR3 loop spans 15 amino acids. V lost 11 bases to trimming and J lost 2 bases; unmatched junction nucleotides: 10.

CDR3 sequence reads: CAISEWDTQYF. The CDR3 bases are TGTGCCATCAGTGAGTGGGATACGCAGTATTTT. V and J are TRBV10-3 and TRBJ2-3; no clear D. CDR1 and CDR2 from the germline V gene are ENHRY and SYGVKD. V was pared by 1 base and J by 6 bases, with 2 bases between. The CDR3 extends over 11 amino acids.

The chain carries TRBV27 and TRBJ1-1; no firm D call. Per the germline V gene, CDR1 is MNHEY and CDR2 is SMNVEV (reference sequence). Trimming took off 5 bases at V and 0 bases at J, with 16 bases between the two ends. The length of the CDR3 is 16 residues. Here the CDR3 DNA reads TGTGCCAGCAGTCCTGTGGGAGAGGGTATGAACACTGAAGCTTTCTTT. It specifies CASSPVGEGMNTEAFF.

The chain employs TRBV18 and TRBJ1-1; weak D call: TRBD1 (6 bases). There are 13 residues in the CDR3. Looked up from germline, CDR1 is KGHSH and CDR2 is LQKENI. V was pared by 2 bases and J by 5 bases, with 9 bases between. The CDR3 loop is CASSPDRRTEAFF. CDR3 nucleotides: TGTGCCAGCTCACCAGACAGGAGGACTGAAGCTTTCTTT.

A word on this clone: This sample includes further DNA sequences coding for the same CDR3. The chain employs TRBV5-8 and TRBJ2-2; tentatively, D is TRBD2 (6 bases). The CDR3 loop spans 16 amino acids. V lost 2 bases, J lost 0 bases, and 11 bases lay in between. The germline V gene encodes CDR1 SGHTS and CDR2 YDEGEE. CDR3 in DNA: TGTGCCAGCAGCTTTCGGTCGGGAGCGAACACCGGGGAGCTGTTTTTT. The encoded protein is CASSFRSGANTGELFF.

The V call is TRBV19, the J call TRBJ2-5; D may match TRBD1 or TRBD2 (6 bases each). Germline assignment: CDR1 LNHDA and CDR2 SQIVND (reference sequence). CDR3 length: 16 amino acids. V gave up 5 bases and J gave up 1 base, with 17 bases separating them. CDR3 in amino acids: CASSLPGAGLQETQYF. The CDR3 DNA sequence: TGTGCCAGTAGTCTCCCGGGGGCGGGTCTCCAAGAGACCCAGTACTTC.

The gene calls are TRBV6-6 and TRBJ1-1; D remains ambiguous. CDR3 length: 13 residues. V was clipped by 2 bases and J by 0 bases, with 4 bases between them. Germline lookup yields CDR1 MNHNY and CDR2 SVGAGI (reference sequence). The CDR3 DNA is TGTGCCAGCAGTTACCAGGTGAACACTGAAGCTTTCTTT. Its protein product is CASSYQVNTEAFF.

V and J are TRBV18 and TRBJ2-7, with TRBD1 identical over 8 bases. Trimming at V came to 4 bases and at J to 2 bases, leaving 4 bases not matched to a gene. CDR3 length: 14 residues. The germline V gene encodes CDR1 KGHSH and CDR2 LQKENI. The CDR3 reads CASSQRQGTYEQYF. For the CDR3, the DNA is TGTGCCAGCTCACAGAGACAGGGGACCTACGAGCAGTACTTC.

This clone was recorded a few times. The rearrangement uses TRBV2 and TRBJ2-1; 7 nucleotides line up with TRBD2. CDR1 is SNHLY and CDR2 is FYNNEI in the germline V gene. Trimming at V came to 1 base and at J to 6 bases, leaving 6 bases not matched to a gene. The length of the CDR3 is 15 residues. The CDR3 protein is CASSEGTSEINEQFF. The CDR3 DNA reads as TGTGCCAGCAGTGAAGGTACTAGCGAGATCAATGAGCAGTTCTTC.

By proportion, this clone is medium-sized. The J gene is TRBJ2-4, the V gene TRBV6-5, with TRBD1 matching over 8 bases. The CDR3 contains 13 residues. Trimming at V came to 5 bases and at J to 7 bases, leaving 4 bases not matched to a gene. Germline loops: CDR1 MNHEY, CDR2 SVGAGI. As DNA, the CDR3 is TGTGCCAGCAGTACAGGGACAGGCAACATTCAGTACTTC. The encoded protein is CASSTGTGNIQYF.

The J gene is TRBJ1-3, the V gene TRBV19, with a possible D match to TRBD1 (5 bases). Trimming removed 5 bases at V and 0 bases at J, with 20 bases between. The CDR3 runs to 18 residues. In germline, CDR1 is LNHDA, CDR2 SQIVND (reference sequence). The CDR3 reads CASSDHARTLGSGNTIYF. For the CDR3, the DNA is TGTGCCAGTAGTGATCATGCTAGGACATTGGGCTCTGGAAACACCATATATTTT. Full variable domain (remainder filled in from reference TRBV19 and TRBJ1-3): DGGITQSPKYLFRKEGQNVTLSCEQNLNHDAMYWYRQDPGQGLRLIYYSQIVNDFQKGDIAEGYSVSREKKESFPLTVTSAQKNPTAFYLCASSDHARTLGSGNTIYFGEGSWLTVV.

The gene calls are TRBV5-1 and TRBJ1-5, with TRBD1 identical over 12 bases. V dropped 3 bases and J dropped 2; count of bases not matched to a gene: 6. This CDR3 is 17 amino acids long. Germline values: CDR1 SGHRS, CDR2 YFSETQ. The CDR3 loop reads CASSSGTGGAGNQPQHF. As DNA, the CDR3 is TGCGCCAGCAGCTCCGGGACAGGGGGCGCGGGCAATCAGCCCCAGCATTTT.

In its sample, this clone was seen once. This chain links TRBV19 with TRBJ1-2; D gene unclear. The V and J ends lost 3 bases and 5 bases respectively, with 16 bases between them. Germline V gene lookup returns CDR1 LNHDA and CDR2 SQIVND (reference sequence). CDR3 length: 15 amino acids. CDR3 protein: CASSMEGRAVYGYTF. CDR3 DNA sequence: TGTGCCAGTAGTATGGAAGGAAGGGCCGTTTATGGCTACACCTTC.

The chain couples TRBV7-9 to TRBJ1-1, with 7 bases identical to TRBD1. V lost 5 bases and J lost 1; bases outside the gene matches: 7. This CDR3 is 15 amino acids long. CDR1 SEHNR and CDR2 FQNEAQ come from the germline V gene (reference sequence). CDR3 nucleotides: TGTGCCAGCAGCCTCTCCGGGGACAGGAACACTGAAGCTTTCTTT. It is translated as CASSLSGDRNTEAFF.

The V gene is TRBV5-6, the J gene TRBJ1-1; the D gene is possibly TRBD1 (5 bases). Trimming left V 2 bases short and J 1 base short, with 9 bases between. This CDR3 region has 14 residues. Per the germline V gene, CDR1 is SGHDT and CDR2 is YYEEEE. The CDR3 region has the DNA TGTGCCAGCAGCTTCGACGGGGCGAACACTGAAGCTTTCTTT. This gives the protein CASSFDGANTEAFF.

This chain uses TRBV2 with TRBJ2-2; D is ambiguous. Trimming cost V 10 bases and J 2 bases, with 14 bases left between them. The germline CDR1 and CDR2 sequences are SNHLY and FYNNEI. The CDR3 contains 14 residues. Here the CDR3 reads CATHGLLNTGELFF. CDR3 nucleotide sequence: TGTGCCACCCATGGTTTATTAAACACCGGGGAGCTGTTTTTT.

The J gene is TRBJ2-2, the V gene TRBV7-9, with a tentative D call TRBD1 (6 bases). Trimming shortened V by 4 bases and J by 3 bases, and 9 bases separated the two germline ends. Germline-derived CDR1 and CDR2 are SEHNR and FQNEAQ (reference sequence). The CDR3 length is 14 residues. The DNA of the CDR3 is TGTGCCAGCAGCTCACAGGGCCACACCGGGGAGCTGTTTTTT. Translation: CASSSQGHTGELFF. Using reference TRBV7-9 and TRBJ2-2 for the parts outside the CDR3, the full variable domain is DTGVSQNPRHKITKRGQNVTFRCDPISEHNRLYWYRQTLGQGPEFLTYFQNEAQLEKSRLLSDRFSAERPKGSFSTLEIQRTEQGDSAMYLCASSSQGHTGELFFGEGSRLTVL.

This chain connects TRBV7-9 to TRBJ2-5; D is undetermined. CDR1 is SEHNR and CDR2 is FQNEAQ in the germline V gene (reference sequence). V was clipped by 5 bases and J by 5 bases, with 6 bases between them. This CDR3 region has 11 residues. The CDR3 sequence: CASSSEETQYF. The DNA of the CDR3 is TGTGCCAGCAGCAGTGAGGAGACCCAGTACTTC.

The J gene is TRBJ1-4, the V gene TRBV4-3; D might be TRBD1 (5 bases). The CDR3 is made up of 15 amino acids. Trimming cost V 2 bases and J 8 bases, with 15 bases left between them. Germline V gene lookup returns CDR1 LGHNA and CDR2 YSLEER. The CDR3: CASSQKAGLPEKLFF. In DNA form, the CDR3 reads TGCGCCAGCAGCCAAAAGGCAGGGTTACCCGAAAAACTGTTTTTT.

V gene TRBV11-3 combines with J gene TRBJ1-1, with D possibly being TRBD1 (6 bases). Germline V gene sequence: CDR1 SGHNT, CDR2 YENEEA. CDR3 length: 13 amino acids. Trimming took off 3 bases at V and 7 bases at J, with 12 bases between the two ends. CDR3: CASSLRRTDEAFF. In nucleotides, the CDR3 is TGTGCCAGCAGCTTGAGAAGGACAGATGAAGCTTTCTTT.

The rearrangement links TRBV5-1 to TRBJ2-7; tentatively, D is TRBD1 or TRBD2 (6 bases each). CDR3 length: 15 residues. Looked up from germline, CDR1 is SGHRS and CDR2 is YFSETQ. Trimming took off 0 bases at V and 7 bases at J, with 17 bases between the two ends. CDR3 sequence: CASSLEGPGAGEQYF. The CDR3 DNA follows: TGCGCCAGCAGCTTGGAAGGCCCGGGGGCGGGGGAGCAGTACTTC. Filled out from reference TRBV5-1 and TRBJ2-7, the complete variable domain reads KAGVTQTPRYLIKTRGQQVTLSCSPISGHRSVSWYQQTPGQGLQFLFEYFSETQRNKGNFPGRFSGRQFSNSRSEMNVSTLELGDSALYLCASSLEGPGAGEQYFGPGTRLTVT.

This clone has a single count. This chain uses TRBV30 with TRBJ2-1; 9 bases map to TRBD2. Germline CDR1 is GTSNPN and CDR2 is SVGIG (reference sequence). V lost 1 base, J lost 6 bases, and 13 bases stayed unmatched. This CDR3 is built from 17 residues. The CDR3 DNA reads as TGTGCCTGGAGTGCCGGGGGAGCGAGCGGGAGGATCAATGAGCAGTTCTTC. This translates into CAWSAGGASGRINEQFF.

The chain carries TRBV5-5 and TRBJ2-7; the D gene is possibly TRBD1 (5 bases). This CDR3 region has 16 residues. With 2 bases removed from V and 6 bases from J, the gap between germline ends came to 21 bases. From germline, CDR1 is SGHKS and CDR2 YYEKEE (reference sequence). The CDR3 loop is CASSLVDPRTYGEQYF. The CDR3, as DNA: TGTGCCAGCAGCTTAGTCGACCCTAGGACATATGGCGAGCAGTACTTC.

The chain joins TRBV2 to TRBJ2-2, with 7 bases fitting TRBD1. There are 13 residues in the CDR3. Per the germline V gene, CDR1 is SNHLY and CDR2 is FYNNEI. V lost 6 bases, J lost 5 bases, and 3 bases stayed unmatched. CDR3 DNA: TGTGCCAGCAGGGAACAGGGGACCGGGGAGCTGTTTTTT. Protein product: CASREQGTGELFF.

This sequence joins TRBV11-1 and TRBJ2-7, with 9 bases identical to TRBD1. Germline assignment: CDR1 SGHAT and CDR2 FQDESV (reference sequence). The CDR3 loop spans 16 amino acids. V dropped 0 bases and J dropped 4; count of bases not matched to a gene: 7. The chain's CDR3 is CASSLAQTGQGYEQYF. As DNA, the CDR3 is TGTGCCAGCAGCTTAGCGCAAACGGGACAGGGTTACGAGCAGTACTTC.

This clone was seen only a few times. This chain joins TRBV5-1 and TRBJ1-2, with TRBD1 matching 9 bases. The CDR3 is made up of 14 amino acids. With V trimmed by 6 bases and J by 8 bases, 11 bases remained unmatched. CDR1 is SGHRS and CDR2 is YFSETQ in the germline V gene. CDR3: CASKPTGGVRGYTF. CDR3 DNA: TGCGCCAGCAAACCAACAGGGGGCGTCCGGGGCTACACCTTC.

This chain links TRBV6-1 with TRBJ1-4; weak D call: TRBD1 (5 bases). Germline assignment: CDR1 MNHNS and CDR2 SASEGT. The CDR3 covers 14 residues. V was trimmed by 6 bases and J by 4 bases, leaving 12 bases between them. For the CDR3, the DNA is TGTGCCAGCAGCCAATGGGGCAGTAATGAAAAACTGTTTTTT. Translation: CASSQWGSNEKLFF.